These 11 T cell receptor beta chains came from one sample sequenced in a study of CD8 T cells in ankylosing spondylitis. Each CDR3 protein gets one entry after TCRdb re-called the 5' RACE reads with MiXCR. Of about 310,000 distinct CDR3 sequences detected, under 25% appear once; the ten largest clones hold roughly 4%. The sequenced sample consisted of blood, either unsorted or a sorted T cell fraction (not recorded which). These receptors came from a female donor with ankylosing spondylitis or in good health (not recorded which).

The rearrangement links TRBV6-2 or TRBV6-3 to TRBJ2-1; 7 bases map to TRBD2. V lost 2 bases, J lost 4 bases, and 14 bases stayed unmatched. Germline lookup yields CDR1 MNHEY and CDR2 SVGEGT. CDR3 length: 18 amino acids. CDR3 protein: CASSYPTGSGMSYNEQFF. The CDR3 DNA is TGTGCCAGCAGTTACCCCACCGGGAGCGGGATGTCGTACAATGAGCAGTTCTTC.

CDR3 nucleotide sequence: TGTGCCATCAGTGGACCGACAGGGGGCGAGGGTGGCTACACCTTC. This gives the protein CAISGPTGGEGGYTF. The chain recombines TRBV10-3 with TRBJ1-2; TRBD1 agrees at 10 bases. The V and J ends lost 4 bases and 7 bases, in that order; junction bases with no gene match: 9. The CDR3 loop spans 15 amino acids. Germline-derived CDR1 and CDR2 are ENHRY and SYGVKD.

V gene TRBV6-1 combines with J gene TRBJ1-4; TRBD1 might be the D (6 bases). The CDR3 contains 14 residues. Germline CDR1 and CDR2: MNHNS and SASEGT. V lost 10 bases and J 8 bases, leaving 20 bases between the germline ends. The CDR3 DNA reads TGTGCCACCTCAACAGGGAAGAGGGCAGAAAAACTGTTTTTT. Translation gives CATSTGKRAEKLFF.

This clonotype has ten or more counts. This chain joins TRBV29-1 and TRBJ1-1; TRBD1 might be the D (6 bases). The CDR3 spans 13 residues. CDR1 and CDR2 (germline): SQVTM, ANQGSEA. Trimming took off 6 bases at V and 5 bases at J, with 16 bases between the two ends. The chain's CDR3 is CSVGADVRTEAFF. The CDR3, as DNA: TGCAGCGTGGGGGCCGACGTGAGGACTGAAGCTTTCTTT.

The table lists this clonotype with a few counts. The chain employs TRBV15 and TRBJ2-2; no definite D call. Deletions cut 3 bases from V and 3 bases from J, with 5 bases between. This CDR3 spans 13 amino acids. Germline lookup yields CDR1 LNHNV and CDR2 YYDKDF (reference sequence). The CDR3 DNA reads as TGTGCCACCAGCAGCTGGTACACCGGGGAGCTGTTTTTT. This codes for CATSSWYTGELFF.

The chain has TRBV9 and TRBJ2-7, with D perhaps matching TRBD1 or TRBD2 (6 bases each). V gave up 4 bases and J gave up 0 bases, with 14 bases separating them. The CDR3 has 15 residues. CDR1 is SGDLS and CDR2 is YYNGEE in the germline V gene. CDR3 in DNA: TGTGCCAGCAGCAAGGGGGACTCCAGCTCCTACGAGCAGTACTTC. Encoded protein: CASSKGDSSSYEQYF.

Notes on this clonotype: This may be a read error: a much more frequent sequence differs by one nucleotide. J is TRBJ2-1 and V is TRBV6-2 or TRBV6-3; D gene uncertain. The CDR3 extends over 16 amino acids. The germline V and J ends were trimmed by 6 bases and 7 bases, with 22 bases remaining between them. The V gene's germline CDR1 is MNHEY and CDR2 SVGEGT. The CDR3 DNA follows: TGTGCCAGCAGCAGTTTGGGGATACCCGGTACGAATGAGCAGTTCTTC. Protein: CASSSLGIPGTNEQFF.

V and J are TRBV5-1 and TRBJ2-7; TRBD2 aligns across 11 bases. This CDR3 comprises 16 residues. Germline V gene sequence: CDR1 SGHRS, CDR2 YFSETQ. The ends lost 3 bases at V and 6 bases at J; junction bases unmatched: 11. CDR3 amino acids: CASSYSGTSGLREQYF. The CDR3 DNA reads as TGCGCCAGCAGCTATTCCGGGACTAGCGGCCTCCGCGAGCAGTACTTC.

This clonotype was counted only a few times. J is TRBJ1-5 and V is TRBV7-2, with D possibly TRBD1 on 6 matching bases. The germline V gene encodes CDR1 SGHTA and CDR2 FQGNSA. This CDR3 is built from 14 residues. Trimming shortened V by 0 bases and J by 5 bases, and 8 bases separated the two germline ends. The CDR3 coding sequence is TGTGCCAGCAGCTTAGCAGGGGGTGATCAGCCCCAGCATTTT. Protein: CASSLAGGDQPQHF.

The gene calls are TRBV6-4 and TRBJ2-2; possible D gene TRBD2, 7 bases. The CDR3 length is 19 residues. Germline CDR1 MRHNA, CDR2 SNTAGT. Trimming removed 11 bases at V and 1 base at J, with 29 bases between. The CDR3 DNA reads TGTGCCTTCAGTTTTGCCCTGACGGGGGGCGTTGGGAACACCGGGGAGCTGTTTTTT. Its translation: CAFSFALTGGVGNTGELFF.

The CDR3 here is CASSQEWPGRVSTDTQYF. DNA of the CDR3: TGCGCCAGCAGCCAAGAATGGCCAGGCAGGGTTAGCACAGATACGCAGTATTTT. The chain recombines TRBV4-3 with TRBJ2-3; possible D gene TRBD1, 5 bases. The CDR3 loop spans 18 amino acids. Germline CDR1 LGHNA, CDR2 YSLEER. V was clipped by 0 bases and J by 0 bases, with 16 bases between them.